The 13 T cell receptor beta chains below all came from one sample that was sequenced in a study (dated by TCRdb to about 2015). Libraries were prepared through 5' RACE. The instrument was an Illumina MiSeq. TCRdb trimmed public reads at Q25 via fastp, called clones via MiXCR and kept in-frame beta chains. Each entry is one CDR3 protein sequence, shown with its most common DNA and genes. The sample data list roughly 40,000 distinct CDR3 sequences, and just under 30% of these were observed just once. Roughly 4% of the sample is taken by the ten largest. The sample consisted of memory CD4+ T cells sorted from a lymph node. The cell subset or site label here, explained by the study, means: memory CD4+ T cells, CD4+CD45RO+CD25-. The receptor set was obtained from a female donor with breast cancer.

In this sample, this clonotype turned up many times. The chain uses TRBV5-5 and TRBJ2-7; D uncertain. Germline V gene lookup returns CDR1 SGHKS and CDR2 YYEKEE (reference sequence). V was pared by 2 bases and J by 2 bases, with 11 bases between. This CDR3 comprises 14 residues. The CDR3 DNA is TGTGCCAGCAGCTTCAGACGCACCACCTACGAGCAGTACTTC. It translates to CASSFRRTTYEQYF.

The V gene is TRBV4-2, the J gene TRBJ2-5; TRBD2 aligns across 13 bases. V was pared by 0 bases and J by 4 bases, with 17 bases of the junction left unmatched. The CDR3 runs 21 residues. Germline V gene data show CDR1 as LGHNA and CDR2 as YNFKEQ. CDR3 coding DNA: TGTGCCAGCAGCCAAGACCATTACCGACTAGCGGGAGGCTCTTCCGCAGAGACCCAGTACTTC. This encodes CASSQDHYRLAGGSSAETQYF.

This clonotype has more than one count but fewer than ten. The chain employs TRBV28 and TRBJ2-7; TRBD1 aligns across 11 bases. CDR1 is MDHEN and CDR2 is SYDVKM in the germline V gene. V shed 5 bases and J 12 bases; nucleotides not matched to a gene: 12. The CDR3 is 14 residues long. The CDR3 region is CASSPPKGQGASYF. CDR3 DNA: TGTGCCAGCAGTCCCCCAAAAGGACAGGGGGCTTCGTACTTC. Looking up the rest from reference TRBV28 and TRBJ2-7 gives the full variable domain: DVKVTQSSRYLVKRTGEKVFLECVQDMDHENMFWYRQDPGLGLRLIYFSYDVKMKEKGDIPEGYSVSREKKERFSLILESASTNQTSMYLCASSPPKGQGASYFGPGTRLTVT.

This clonotype was detected a few times. V usage is TRBV12-3 or TRBV12-4 and J usage is TRBJ1-1, with D uncertain. Trimming cost V 10 bases and J 5 bases, with 14 bases left between them. The CDR3 has 12 residues. The chain's CDR3 is CAISGMETEAFF. The CDR3 coding sequence is TGTGCCATCAGCGGAATGGAAACTGAAGCTTTCTTT.

The chain couples TRBV7-9 to TRBJ2-5; D is perhaps TRBD1 (5 bases). Deletions cut 5 bases from V and 2 bases from J, with 12 bases between. The CDR3 is 14 amino acids. Germline V gives CDR1 SEHNR, CDR2 FQNEAQ (reference sequence). CDR3 in DNA: TGTGCCAGCAGCGTCAGGACATCACAAGAGACCCAGTACTTC. Its translation: CASSVRTSQETQYF.

The chain combines TRBV7-9 with TRBJ2-3; 8 bases map to TRBD2. The CDR3 has 13 amino acids. From germline, CDR1 is SEHNR and CDR2 FQNEAQ (reference sequence). V was clipped by 8 bases and J by 3 bases; unmatched bases: 4. CDR3 in amino acids: CASRSGRTDTQYF. The DNA for the CDR3 is TGTGCCAGCCGGAGCGGGAGAACAGATACGCAGTATTTT.

The rearrangement joins TRBV9 to TRBJ2-1; D is unclear. The CDR3 runs to 15 residues. The germline V gene encodes CDR1 SGDLS and CDR2 YYNGEE. The V end lost 0 bases, the J end lost 0 bases, and 7 bases lay between the germline ends. The CDR3 nucleotides are TGTGCCAGCAGCGTAGACGGGTACTCCTACAATGAGCAGTTCTTC. Amino acid sequence: CASSVDGYSYNEQFF.

This clonotype was seen more than once but under ten times. The chain has TRBV12-3 or TRBV12-4 and TRBJ2-5; possibly TRBD1 or TRBD2 for D (5 bases each). This CDR3 comprises 13 residues. V lost 3 bases to trimming and J lost 5 bases, with 10 bases between them. Here the CDR3 DNA reads TGTGCCAGCAGTTTTGGGGGTATCGAGACCCAGTACTTC. Amino acids: CASSFGGIETQYF.

This sequence joins TRBV5-1 and TRBJ2-1; 7 bases are a match to TRBD2. The CDR3 consists of 17 residues. V shed 0 bases, J shed 2 bases, and the junction held 8 bases outside the gene matches. Per the germline V gene, CDR1 is SGHRS and CDR2 is YFSETQ. The CDR3 here is CASSLGGSGWPYNEQFF. Here the CDR3 DNA reads TGCGCCAGCAGCTTGGGGGGTAGCGGGTGGCCCTACAATGAGCAGTTCTTC.

The chain couples TRBV5-1 to TRBJ1-4, with 10 bases fitting TRBD1. Unmatched junction bases numbered 7, after V lost 4 bases and J lost 4 bases. The CDR3 loop spans 16 amino acids. CDR1 and CDR2 (germline): SGHRS, YFSETQ. DNA of the CDR3: TGCGCCAGCAGCCCGGACAGGGGGGGCCTTAATGAAAAACTGTTTTTT. Its translation: CASSPDRGGLNEKLFF.

This clonotype was seen more than once but under ten times. The V and J genes are TRBV20-1 and TRBJ2-5; D is undetermined. From germline, CDR1 is DFQATT and CDR2 SNEGSKA (reference sequence). The CDR3 contains 12 residues. The V end lost 6 bases, the J end lost 5 bases, and 13 bases lay between the germline ends. CDR3 coding DNA: TGCAGTGCCTTGAGACCCCCGGAGACCCAGTACTTC. Translating it yields CSALRPPETQYF.

The rearrangement joins TRBV6-6 to TRBJ2-1, with 11 bases identical to TRBD2. CDR1 is MNHNY, CDR2 SVGAGI, per germline (reference sequence). This CDR3 region has 16 residues. Trimming at V came to 6 bases and at J to 5 bases, leaving 9 bases not matched to a gene. The DNA for the CDR3 is TGTGCCAGCAGCCAATGGACTAGCGGGCGGAACAATGAGCAGTTCTTC. Translated, it gives CASSQWTSGRNNEQFF.

This clonotype was counted many times. This sequence joins TRBV20-1 and TRBJ2-7; the D gene is possibly TRBD2 (5 bases). Germline CDR1 reads DFQATT; CDR2 reads SNEGSKA (reference sequence). CDR3 length: 15 residues. Trimming removed 0 bases at V and 8 bases at J, with 20 bases between. CDR3 sequence reads: CSARDRVGEKSKQYF. In DNA form, the CDR3 reads TGCAGTGCTAGAGATAGGGTCGGGGAAAAGTCGAAGCAGTACTTC.